A single sample is the source of the 29 T cell receptor beta chains below, sequenced in a study of T cells in Graves' hyperthyroidism and ophthalmopathy. Authors of the study amplified TCR beta CDR3 regions from RNA transcripts. RT-PCR in the first round (using the HTBI primer set) targeted the TCR CDR3. Each CDR3 protein gets one entry after TCRdb re-called the multiplex PCR reads with MiXCR. The table lists some 250,000 distinct CDR3 sequences, 13% to 15% of them singletons. The sequenced material came from blood. The source is a woman between 45 and 65 years old with Graves' hyperthyroidism that later progressed to Graves' ophthalmopathy.

This clonotype was seen many times. This sequence joins TRBV24-1 and TRBJ1-5, with D unresolved. The CDR3 runs 14 residues. Trimming took off 9 bases at V and 0 bases at J, with 11 bases between the two ends. In germline, CDR1 is KGHDR, CDR2 SFDVKD. Here the CDR3 reads CATSPGSSNQPQHF. DNA for the CDR3: TGTGCCACCTCCCCGGGAAGTAGCAATCAGCCCCAGCATTTT.

As regards this clonotype: This may come from a read error, since a much larger clone is one base off. The chain couples TRBV5-1 to TRBJ1-1; a possible D gene is TRBD1 (5 bases). The CDR3 covers 15 residues. Germline V gives CDR1 SGHRS, CDR2 YFSETQ. CDR3 sequence reads: CASSFSGPMNTGAFF. DNA for the CDR3: TGCGCCAGCAGCTTCTCGGGGCCCATGAACACTGGAGCTTTCTTT.

This clonotype was seen only a few times. The V and J genes are TRBV4-2 and TRBJ2-7; weak D call: TRBD2 (6 bases). The length of the CDR3 is 13 residues. Germline V gives CDR1 LGHNA, CDR2 YNFKEQ. Trimming pared 0 bases from V and 4 bases from J, leaving 7 bases between. CDR3 bases: TGTGCCAGCAGCCAAGAGGAGGGGTACGAGCAGTACTTC. It yields the protein CASSQEEGYEQYF.

J is TRBJ2-5 and V is TRBV20-1; D is ambiguous. This CDR3 is built from 14 residues. Trimming removed 0 bases from V and 2 bases from J, with 10 bases in between. Looked up from germline, CDR1 is DFQATT and CDR2 is SNEGSKA (reference sequence). CDR3 bases: TGCAGTGCTAGAGATCAGGTCAGGCAAGAGACCCAGTACTTC. This gives the protein CSARDQVRQETQYF.

This clonotype was counted ten times or more. The chain combines TRBV5-1 with TRBJ2-7; possible D gene TRBD2, 7 bases. The germline V gene encodes CDR1 SGHRS and CDR2 YFSETQ. V shed 4 bases and J shed 4 bases, with 18 bases lying between them. The CDR3 spans 15 residues. The CDR3 loop reads CASSGGGTSGYEQYF. CDR3 nucleotide sequence: TGCGCCAGCAGCGGGGGGGGGACATCCGGTTACGAGCAGTACTTC.

This clonotype occurred many times. The chain is built from TRBV6-5 and TRBJ1-1; D possibly corresponds to TRBD1 (5 bases). Trimming took off 0 bases at V and 0 bases at J, with 8 bases between the two ends. CDR1 and CDR2 from the germline V gene are MNHEY and SVGAGI. The CDR3 is made up of 15 amino acids. Here the CDR3 reads CASSYSAGLNTEAFF. The CDR3 DNA is TGTGCCAGCAGTTACTCGGCAGGGCTGAACACTGAAGCTTTCTTT.

The genes are TRBV15 and TRBJ2-7; no reliable D call. The CDR3 is 13 residues long. Germline V gene lookup returns CDR1 LNHNV and CDR2 YYDKDF (reference sequence). V was clipped by 5 bases and J by 2 bases, with 10 bases between them. The DNA of the CDR3 is TGTGCCACCAGCCTCGACCCAGCCTACGAGCAGTACTTC. As protein: CATSLDPAYEQYF.

Concerning this clonotype itself: This clone may be a read error of a much larger clone one base away. This chain connects TRBV6-2 or TRBV6-3 to TRBJ2-7; 7 nucleotides line up with TRBD1. CDR3 size: 12 residues. CDR1 and CDR2 (germline): MNHEY, SVGEGT. This CDR3 reads CASTGQFYGQYF. Here the CDR3 DNA reads TGTGCCAGCACGGGACAGTTCTACGGGCAGTACTTC.

The chain is built from TRBV9 and TRBJ2-3; 8 bases agree with TRBD2. Looked up from germline, CDR1 is SGDLS and CDR2 is YYNGEE. This CDR3 comprises 16 residues. J gave up 3 bases and V 1 base, and 7 bases lay outside the gene matches. The CDR3 reads CASSVNGLARTDTQYF. The CDR3 bases are TGTGCCAGCAGCGTAAACGGACTAGCACGGACAGATACGCAGTATTTT.

This clonotype was detected ten times or more. CDR3 in amino acids: CASSPGQGRMNTEAFF. The CDR3 DNA reads as TGTGCCAGCAGTCCAGGACAGGGGAGGATGAACACTGAAGCTTTCTTT. This chain uses TRBV6-1 with TRBJ1-1, with TRBD1 identical over 9 bases. This CDR3 has 16 residues. In germline, CDR1 is MNHNS, CDR2 SASEGT. V was clipped by 5 bases and J by 0 bases; unmatched bases: 7.

The J gene is TRBJ2-1, the V gene TRBV2, with 14 bases fitting TRBD2. The junction had 10 bases not matched to a gene; V was cut back by 4 bases and J by 2 bases. Germline CDR1 and CDR2: SNHLY and FYNNEI. This CDR3 contains 19 residues. CDR3 sequence reads: CASSVPGLAGVGTYNEQFF. The CDR3 nucleotides read TGTGCCAGCAGTGTCCCGGGACTAGCGGGAGTGGGGACCTACAATGAGCAGTTCTTC.

This clonotype occurred many times. V is TRBV2 and J is TRBJ2-2; 9 nucleotides agree with TRBD1. V gave up 6 bases and J gave up 3 bases; unmatched junction bases: 8. This CDR3 spans 16 amino acids. CDR1 SNHLY and CDR2 FYNNEI come from the germline V gene. CDR3 amino acids: CASRAAGTGYTGELFF. CDR3 in DNA: TGTGCCAGCAGAGCAGCCGGGACAGGGTACACCGGGGAGCTGTTTTTT. Full variable domain (outside the CDR3, taken from reference TRBV2 and TRBJ2-2): EPEVTQTPSHQVTQMGQEVILRCVPISNHLYFYWYRQILGQKVEFLVSFYNNEISEKSEIFDDQFSVERPDGSNFTLKIRSTKLEDSAMYFCASRAAGTGYTGELFFGEGSRLTVL.

This rearrangement joins TRBV6-1 to TRBJ1-2, with D possibly being TRBD1 (5 bases). Per germline, CDR1 MNHNS and CDR2 SASEGT. V was pared by 1 base and J by 2 bases, with 11 bases between. There are 15 residues in the CDR3. Here the CDR3 DNA reads TGTGCCAGCAGTGAAGATTTAACAGGAAACTATGGCTACACCTTC. Translating it yields CASSEDLTGNYGYTF.

The chain is built from TRBV6-5 and TRBJ1-1; the D gene is possibly TRBD1 (5 bases). The V end lost 4 bases, the J end lost 11 bases, and 17 bases lay between the germline ends. The CDR3 loop spans 13 amino acids. From germline, CDR1 is MNHEY and CDR2 SVGAGI. Written as DNA, the CDR3 is TGTGCCAGCAGTTTAATCCCGGGGCAGGAGGCTTTCTTT. Its protein product is CASSLIPGQEAFF.

This clonotype was picked up many times. The chain has TRBV6-2 or TRBV6-3 and TRBJ2-3; TRBD2 aligns across 12 bases. The trim removed 3 bases at V and 0 bases at J, leaving 13 bases unmatched. CDR1 is MNHEY, CDR2 SVGEGT, per germline. The CDR3 is 20 amino acids. CDR3 protein: CASSYGRLAGDYSSTDTQYF. CDR3 coding DNA: TGTGCCAGCAGTTATGGTCGACTAGCGGGGGACTACTCTAGCACAGATACGCAGTATTTT.

This clonotype was seen a handful of times. This chain joins TRBV29-1 and TRBJ2-2, with D possibly matching TRBD2 (5 bases). Germline lookup yields CDR1 SQVTM and CDR2 ANQGSEA. The V end lost 4 bases, the J end lost 6 bases, and 18 bases lay between the germline ends. This CDR3 is built from 15 residues. The CDR3 here is CSVGGWTVGAGELFF. CDR3 in DNA: TGCAGCGTTGGTGGTTGGACGGTCGGGGCCGGGGAGCTGTTTTTT.

This clonotype was seen at least ten times. CDR3 protein: CASSLASSGSSYEQYF. The CDR3 coding sequence is TGTGCCAGCAGCTTAGCCTCTAGCGGGAGCTCCTACGAGCAGTACTTC. V and J are TRBV7-9 and TRBJ2-7, with TRBD2 identical over 10 bases. The germline gives CDR1 SEHNR, CDR2 FQNEAQ (reference sequence). The CDR3 has 16 amino acids. V shed 0 bases, J shed 0 bases, and the junction held 2 bases outside the gene matches. Using reference TRBV7-9 and TRBJ2-7 for the parts outside the CDR3, the full variable domain is DTGVSQNPRHKITKRGQNVTFRCDPISEHNRLYWYRQTLGQGPEFLTYFQNEAQLEKSRLLSDRFSAERPKGSFSTLEIQRTEQGDSAMYLCASSLASSGSSYEQYFGPGTRLTVT.

This clonotype was found a few times. The genes are TRBV10-1 and TRBJ1-1, with D uncertain. CDR1 is WNHNN and CDR2 is SYGVQD in the germline V gene (reference sequence). The CDR3 consists of 13 residues. Between the trimmed V and J ends, which lost 4 bases and 3 bases, there was a span of 9 bases. CDR3 residues: CASSASSYTEAFF. The CDR3 bases are TGCGCCAGCAGTGCGAGCAGCTACACTGAAGCTTTCTTT.

This clonotype turned up a few times. The chain employs TRBV5-1 and TRBJ2-3; 11 nucleotides line up with TRBD2. The V segment lost 0 bases and the J segment 4 bases; nucleotides outside the gene matches: 7. The CDR3 covers 17 residues. In germline, CDR1 is SGHRS, CDR2 YFSETQ. CDR3 amino acids: CASSLGTSGSGSDTQYF. CDR3 bases: TGCGCCAGCAGCTTGGGAACTAGCGGGAGTGGGTCAGATACGCAGTATTTT.

This clonotype appeared many times. This chain uses TRBV20-1 with TRBJ2-1; the D call may be TRBD1 or TRBD2 (5 bases each). This CDR3 has 13 residues. Trimming took 2 bases from V and 7 from J, leaving 12 bases between them. From germline, CDR1 is DFQATT and CDR2 SNEGSKA (reference sequence). CDR3 DNA sequence: TGCAGTGCTAGAACCGGGACCCAAAATGAGCAGTTCTTC. Its protein product is CSARTGTQNEQFF.

This clonotype has just a few counts. This rearrangement joins TRBV10-1 to TRBJ2-3; perhaps TRBD2 as D (5 bases). V lost 3 bases to trimming and J lost 5 bases, with 24 bases between them. This CDR3 region has 18 residues. Germline CDR1 WNHNN, CDR2 SYGVQD (reference sequence). CDR3 protein: CASSEGLEVPSRIDTQYF. CDR3 bases: TGCGCCAGCAGTGAAGGGTTGGAGGTCCCTAGTCGTATAGATACGCAGTATTTT.

This clonotype was seen many times. The V gene is TRBV3-1, the J gene TRBJ2-3; no clear D. V was pared by 5 bases and J by 10 bases, with 22 bases between. This CDR3 contains 15 residues. The germline CDR1 and CDR2 sequences are LGHDT and YNNKEL (reference sequence). The CDR3 bases are TGTGCCAGCAGCACTAACTTAGCCTCGTCCAACCCGCAGTATTTT. It encodes CASSTNLASSNPQYF.

The CDR3 sequence: CSVGRGQGAPRETQYF. The CDR3, as DNA: TGCAGCGTTGGGAGGGGACAGGGGGCTCCTCGAGAGACCCAGTACTTC. The gene calls are TRBV29-1 and TRBJ2-5, with 12 positions matching TRBD1. V shed 4 bases and J 4 bases; nucleotides not matched to a gene: 10. The CDR3 length is 16 residues. In germline, CDR1 is SQVTM, CDR2 ANQGSEA.

This clonotype was seen repeatedly, ten times or more. The rearrangement links TRBV19 to TRBJ1-1, with D possibly matching TRBD1 (5 bases). The CDR3 loop spans 14 amino acids. The V gene's germline CDR1 is LNHDA and CDR2 SQIVND (reference sequence). Trimming stripped 3 bases from V and 4 bases from J, with 12 bases between. CDR3 sequence (DNA): TGTGCCAGTAGTATTAATGGGGGGAGCACTGAAGCTTTCTTT. Protein sequence: CASSINGGSTEAFF.

Of note for this clonotype: A much bigger clone sits one base away, suggesting this may be a read error. J is TRBJ1-1 and V is TRBV12-3 or TRBV12-4; no clear D. The CDR3 contains 13 residues. The V and J ends lost 11 bases and 6 bases respectively, with 19 bases between them. The CDR3 DNA reads TGTGCCGGCACCAAGTGGCGGGAGGCTGAAGCTTTCTTT. Protein sequence: CAGTKWREAEAFF.

The J gene is TRBJ2-1, the V gene TRBV28, with TRBD1 identical over 9 bases. This CDR3 has 15 amino acids. Germline V CDR1 and CDR2: MDHEN, SYDVKM. Trimming took 2 bases from V and 5 from J; bases not matched to a gene: 4. For the CDR3, the DNA is TGTGCCAGCAGTTTACGACAGGGGGGTCACAATGAGCAGTTCTTC. Its protein is CASSLRQGGHNEQFF.

This rearrangement joins TRBV14 to TRBJ1-1; D possibly corresponds to TRBD1 (6 bases). Trimming took off 9 bases at V and 4 bases at J, with 15 bases between the two ends. Germline CDR1 SGHDN, CDR2 FVKESK. The CDR3 has 13 residues. CDR3 coding DNA: TGTGCCAGTCAATGGGGGCCCGTCACTGAAGCTTTCTTT. Protein product: CASQWGPVTEAFF.

This clonotype was counted ten times or more. The chain uses TRBV5-1 and TRBJ1-1, with 7 bases lining up with TRBD1. Germline CDR1 reads SGHRS; CDR2 reads YFSETQ. The CDR3 covers 15 residues. V shed 4 bases and J 6 bases; nucleotides not matched to a gene: 12. CDR3 bases: TGCGCCAGCAGCCCGTCGACAGGGCAAAGAGCTGAAGCTTTCTTT. This translates into CASSPSTGQRAEAFF.

This clonotype was recorded many times. This chain joins TRBV11-2 and TRBJ2-1; D ambiguous. V was trimmed by 7 bases and J by 0 bases, leaving 7 bases between them. The CDR3 extends over 13 amino acids. Per germline, CDR1 SGHAT and CDR2 FQNNGV. The CDR3 DNA reads TGTGCCAGCACTCTGGCCTCCTACAATGAGCAGTTCTTC. Residues: CASTLASYNEQFF.